These 2 T cell receptor beta chains were sequenced from one sample in a study of T cell repertoires in cytomegalovirus infection. In TCRdb, the reads were re-called with MiXCR into one record per CDR3 protein. The sample consists of hundreds of thousands of distinct CDR3 sequences, about 17% of them appearing once. The source material was PBMCs. All receptors come from a human donor in good health (CMV status not recorded). Some clones in this sample may be carry-over from other donors' samples.

This chain uses TRBV28 with TRBJ1-5; D remains unclear. Trimming cost V 5 bases and J 0 bases, with 8 bases left between them. Per germline, CDR1 MDHEN and CDR2 SYDVKM. CDR3 length: 14 residues. The CDR3 here is CASSVNFSNQPQHF. The CDR3 DNA reads as TGTGCCAGCAGTGTCAATTTTAGCAATCAGCCCCAGCATTTT.

This clonotype was seen ten or more times. V gene TRBV27 combines with J gene TRBJ2-7, with D possibly being TRBD1 (6 bases). In germline, CDR1 is MNHEY, CDR2 SMNVEV (reference sequence). Trimming took off 6 bases at V and 1 base at J, with 13 bases between the two ends. This CDR3 is 14 amino acids long. The CDR3 DNA follows: TGTGCCAGCAGCCCGGACGGACAGTCCTACGAGCAGTACTTC. It translates to CASSPDGQSYEQYF.